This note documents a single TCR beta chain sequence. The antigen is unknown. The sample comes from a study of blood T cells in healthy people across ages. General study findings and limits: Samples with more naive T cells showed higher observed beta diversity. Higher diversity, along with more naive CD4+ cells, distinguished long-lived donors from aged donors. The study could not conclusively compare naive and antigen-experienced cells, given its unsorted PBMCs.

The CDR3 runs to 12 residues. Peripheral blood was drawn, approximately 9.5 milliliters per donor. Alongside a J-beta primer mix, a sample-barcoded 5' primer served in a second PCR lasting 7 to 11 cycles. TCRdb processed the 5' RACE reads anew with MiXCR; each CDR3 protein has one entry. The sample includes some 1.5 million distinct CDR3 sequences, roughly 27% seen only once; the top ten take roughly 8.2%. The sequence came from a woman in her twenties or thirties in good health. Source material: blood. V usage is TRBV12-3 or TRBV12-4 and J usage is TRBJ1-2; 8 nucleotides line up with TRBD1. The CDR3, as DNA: TGTGCTGGGGGACAGGAAGGCTATGGCTACACCTTC. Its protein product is CAGGQEGYGYTF.